These 17 T cell receptor beta chains share one sample of origin, sequenced in a study of control samples from healthy donors and cancer patients. Profiling relied on immunoSEQ multiplex PCR, and the TCRdb table lists in-frame clones only, not all of them. The sample has approximately 170,000 clones; 92% are singletons. Sequencing was performed on blood. All receptors come from a woman aged 25 to 39 in good health.

This clone appeared a single time. The gene calls are TRBV7-2 and TRBJ2-7; no clear D. The CDR3 consists of 14 residues. CDR1 and CDR2 (germline): SGHTA, FQGNSA. V was pared by 5 bases and J by 3 bases, with 14 bases between. The CDR3 sequence: CASSLGLGGYEQYF. CDR3 DNA: TGTGCCAGCAGCCTGGGTTTAGGTGGCTACGAGCAGTACTTC.

J is TRBJ1-2 and V is TRBV30; D uncertain. V was pared by 2 bases and J by 4 bases, with 8 bases between. The V gene's germline CDR1 is GTSNPN and CDR2 SVGIG (reference sequence). CDR3 length equals 12 residues. The CDR3 nucleotides read TGTGCCTGGAGTCGGCTGTCCTATGGCTACACCTTC. This sequence encodes CAWSRLSYGYTF.

Here the CDR3 reads CASRGLVFNEQFF. The CDR3 DNA sequence: TGCGCCAGCCGTGGACTAGTCTTCAATGAGCAGTTCTTC. The V and J genes are TRBV5-1 and TRBJ2-1, with 7 bases that match TRBD2. CDR1 SGHRS and CDR2 YFSETQ come from the germline V gene. V lost 7 bases and J lost 6; bases outside the gene matches: 7. The CDR3 extends over 13 amino acids.

The genes are TRBV7-9 and TRBJ2-3, with D possibly being TRBD2 (5 bases). V was clipped by 8 bases and J by 3 bases, with 21 bases between them. Germline V gene sequence: CDR1 SEHNR, CDR2 FQNEAQ (reference sequence). The CDR3 length is 16 residues. Written as DNA, the CDR3 is TGTGCCAGCCGTCAAGCCCCGGGAATACAGACAGATACGCAGTATTTT. Translating it yields CASRQAPGIQTDTQYF.

The chain employs TRBV19 and TRBJ2-1; 10 bases line up with TRBD1. CDR1 LNHDA and CDR2 SQIVND come from the germline V gene (reference sequence). There are 16 residues in the CDR3. The ends lost 5 bases at V and 5 bases at J; junction bases unmatched: 9. The CDR3 protein is CASSFHGTGANNEQFF. CDR3 in DNA: TGTGCCAGTAGTTTTCACGGGACAGGGGCTAACAATGAGCAGTTCTTC.

The chain joins TRBV15 to TRBJ2-3, with TRBD2 as a possible D gene (5 bases). The CDR3 contains 14 residues. Trimming left V 1 base short and J 5 bases short, with 10 bases between. Germline V lookup: CDR1 LNHNV, CDR2 YYDKDF (reference sequence). This chain's CDR3 is CATSRGGQGDTQYF. CDR3 DNA sequence: TGTGCCACCAGCAGAGGAGGGCAAGGAGATACGCAGTATTTT. Using reference TRBV15 and TRBJ2-3 for the parts outside the CDR3, the full variable domain is DAMVIQNPRYQVTQFGKPVTLSCSQTLNHNVMYWYQQKSSQAPKLLFHYYDKDFNNEADTPDNFQSRRPNTSFCFLDIRSPGLGDTAMYLCATSRGGQGDTQYFGPGTRLTVL.

The table lists this clone with a count of one. The chain employs TRBV30 and TRBJ1-5, with D uncertain. CDR3 length: 14 residues. Germline lookup yields CDR1 GTSNPN and CDR2 SVGIG (reference sequence). The V and J ends lost 0 bases and 1 base respectively, with 7 bases between them. The CDR3 loop reads CAWSVVESNQPQHF. Here the CDR3 DNA reads TGTGCCTGGAGTGTTGTAGAAAGCAATCAGCCCCAGCATTTT. The full variable domain, completed using reference TRBV30 and TRBJ1-5, is SQTIHQWPATLVQPVGSPLSLECTVEGTSNPNLYWYRQAAGRGLQLLFYSVGIGQISSEVPQNLSASRPQDRQFILSSKKLLLSDSGFYLCAWSVVESNQPQHFGDGTRLSIL.

This clone is a singleton in its sample. The J gene is TRBJ2-7, the V gene TRBV5-1, with 9 bases fitting TRBD1. The CDR3 runs to 14 residues. Germline V gene data show CDR1 as SGHRS and CDR2 as YFSETQ. With V trimmed by 5 bases and J by 4 bases, 7 bases remained unmatched. This chain's CDR3 is CASRTWDRAYEQYF. CDR3 nucleotide sequence: TGCGCCAGCAGAACGTGGGACAGGGCGTACGAGCAGTACTTC.

This chain links TRBV5-5 with TRBJ2-3; D gene ambiguous. CDR3 length: 14 amino acids. Trimming shortened V by 2 bases and J by 3 bases, and 10 bases separated the two germline ends. Per germline, CDR1 SGHKS and CDR2 YYEKEE (reference sequence). The CDR3 DNA follows: TGTGCCAGCAGCTTCGTCCCCGGAACAGATACGCAGTATTTT. Encoded protein: CASSFVPGTDTQYF. The full variable domain, its missing parts supplied by reference TRBV5-5 and TRBJ2-3, is DAGVTQSPTHLIKTRGQQVTLRCSPISGHKSVSWYQQVLGQGPQFIFQYYEKEERGRGNFPDRFSARQFPNYSSELNVNALLLGDSALYLCASSFVPGTDTQYFGPGTRLTVL.

Concerning this clone itself: Other DNA sequences in this sample translate to the same CDR3. V is TRBV7-9 and J is TRBJ1-5; D perhaps matches TRBD1 (6 bases). The germline V and J ends were trimmed by 2 bases and 4 bases, with 6 bases remaining between them. This CDR3 comprises 13 residues. Per the germline V gene, CDR1 is SEHNR and CDR2 is FQNEAQ (reference sequence). CDR3 sequence reads: CASSLQGNQPQHF. DNA of the CDR3: TGTGCCAGCAGCTTACAGGGGAATCAGCCCCAGCATTTT.

The rearrangement uses TRBV2 and TRBJ1-3; D unresolved. Per the germline V gene, CDR1 is SNHLY and CDR2 is FYNNEI. V was pared by 11 bases and J by 4 bases, with 15 bases between. This CDR3 comprises 13 residues. The chain's CDR3 is CASGPGSGNTIYF. As DNA, the CDR3 is TGTGCCTCTGGGCCCGGATCCGGAAACACCATATATTTT. The variable domain in full, with the rest retrieved from reference TRBV2 and TRBJ1-3, is EPEVTQTPSHQVTQMGQEVILRCVPISNHLYFYWYRQILGQKVEFLVSFYNNEISEKSEIFDDQFSVERPDGSNFTLKIRSTKLEDSAMYFCASGPGSGNTIYFGEGSWLTVV.

The chain links TRBV4-1 to TRBJ2-2; 7 positions agree with TRBD2. V lost 4 bases and J lost 0; bases outside the gene matches: 14. This CDR3 contains 19 residues. CDR1 is MGHRA and CDR2 is YSYEKL in the germline V gene. The CDR3 nucleotides are TGCGCCAGCAGCCGCGTTAGGAGCGGGATAGTCACGAACACCGGGGAGCTGTTTTTT. Its translation is CASSRVRSGIVTNTGELFF.

The J gene is TRBJ1-1, the V gene TRBV10-3; D uncertain. V lost 5 bases and J lost 3, with 19 bases in between. The V gene's germline CDR1 is ENHRY and CDR2 SYGVKD. This CDR3 comprises 16 residues. The CDR3 region is CAISTTQAGQHTEAFF. CDR3 nucleotides: TGTGCCATCAGTACCACTCAAGCCGGGCAGCACACTGAAGCTTTCTTT.

This chain joins TRBV6-6 and TRBJ1-5, with TRBD1 identical over 7 bases. The CDR3 has 14 amino acids. Germline CDR1 and CDR2: MNHNY and SVGAGI (reference sequence). With V trimmed by 7 bases and J by 0 bases, 3 bases remained unmatched. The CDR3 spells CASTRQGSNQPQHF. DNA for the CDR3: TGTGCCAGCACCAGACAGGGTAGCAATCAGCCCCAGCATTTT.

The gene calls are TRBV6-5 and TRBJ2-1; 10 positions match TRBD2. This CDR3 comprises 14 residues. The trim removed 5 bases at V and 7 bases at J, leaving 5 bases unmatched. The germline V gene has CDR1 MNHEY and CDR2 SVGAGI. CDR3 protein: CASSTGLAKNEQFF. The DNA for the CDR3 is TGTGCCAGCAGTACGGGACTAGCGAAGAATGAGCAGTTCTTC.

The chain links TRBV5-1 to TRBJ2-2; 9 bases fit TRBD2. The CDR3 runs to 16 residues. V lost 6 bases to trimming and J lost 1 base; unmatched junction nucleotides: 7. Germline CDR1 SGHRS, CDR2 YFSETQ. The CDR3 sequence: CASTKGTSWNTGELFF. CDR3 sequence (DNA): TGCGCCAGCACCAAGGGGACTAGCTGGAACACCGGGGAGCTGTTTTTT.

V and J are TRBV10-3 and TRBJ2-7, with 9 bases matching TRBD2. V dropped 5 bases and J dropped 2; count of bases not matched to a gene: 4. There are 14 residues in the CDR3. The V gene's germline CDR1 is ENHRY and CDR2 SYGVKD. CDR3: CAISPTSGTYEQYF. CDR3 in DNA: TGTGCCATCAGTCCGACTAGCGGAACCTACGAGCAGTACTTC.